What follows are 20 T cell receptor beta chains derived from one specimen sequenced in a study of cytomegalovirus exposure and HLA in healthy donors. The PCR employed 60 Vbeta primers together with 13 Jbeta primers. The repertoire was sequenced with immunoSEQ multiplex PCR; TCRdb's copy has only in-frame clones and lacks some. The sample lists roughly 120,000 clones; around 76% were seen once. Sequencing was carried out using PBMCs. These receptors all stem from a man aged 50 or older in good health and CMV-seropositive.

The chain has TRBV27 and TRBJ1-5; D not resolved. Per germline, CDR1 MNHEY and CDR2 SMNVEV (reference sequence). The CDR3 runs to 16 residues. V lost 5 bases to trimming and J lost 6 bases, with 20 bases between them. The CDR3 coding sequence is TGTGCCAGCAGTCCGACGGTCGTTGTAGCTGGTCAGCCCCAGCATTTT. Residues: CASSPTVVVAGQPQHF.

A note on this clone: No DNA is shown, since the ends of the CDR3 on it are uncertain; the CDR3 is the one TCRdb lists. CDR3 in amino acids: CASSLAGGRSTSSTSGRREQYF. J is TRBJ2-7 and V is TRBV5-1; the D segment call TRBD2 is taken from the table without a DNA check. The CDR3 is 22 amino acids in total, end residues counted. CDR1 and CDR2 (germline): SGHRS, YFSETQ.

The genes are TRBV5-4 and TRBJ2-1, with D unresolved. This CDR3 is 16 amino acids long. Per germline, CDR1 SGHNT and CDR2 YYREEE (reference sequence). V was cut by 0 bases and J by 0 bases, with 10 bases left in between. CDR3 sequence (DNA): TGTGCCAGCAGCTTGGCCAAACAGAGCTCCTACAATGAGCAGTTCTTC. Residues: CASSLAKQSSYNEQFF.

The rearrangement uses TRBV6-5 and TRBJ1-2; TRBD1 is a possible D gene (5 bases). Per germline, CDR1 MNHEY and CDR2 SVGAGI. V was trimmed by 7 bases and J by 4 bases, leaving 19 bases between them. The CDR3 spans 15 residues. CDR3 region: CASMKRGPQGYGYTF. In nucleotides, the CDR3 is TGTGCCAGCATGAAGAGAGGCCCGCAGGGCTATGGCTACACCTTC.

The rearrangement links TRBV11-1 to TRBJ2-7; TRBD2 aligns across 9 bases. Germline V gives CDR1 SGHAT, CDR2 FQDESV (reference sequence). J lost 0 bases, V lost 1 base, and 1 base had no gene match. This CDR3 has 15 amino acids. The CDR3 sequence is CASSLEAGGSYEQYF. Written as DNA, the CDR3 is TGTGCCAGCAGCTTAGAAGCGGGAGGCTCCTACGAGCAGTACTTC.

The J gene is TRBJ2-7, the V gene TRBV29-1, with 12 bases matching TRBD2. The CDR3 has 14 amino acids. V lost 5 bases, J lost 1 base, and 3 bases stayed unmatched. Germline loops: CDR1 SQVTM, CDR2 ANQGSEA. In nucleotides, the CDR3 is TGCAGCGTTCCACTAGCGGGAGGATCCTACGAGCAGTACTTC. Its translation is CSVPLAGGSYEQYF.

V usage is TRBV19 and J usage is TRBJ2-7; 7 bases align to TRBD1. CDR3 size: 14 residues. Looked up from germline, CDR1 is LNHDA and CDR2 is SQIVND (reference sequence). Trimming took 5 bases from V and 1 from J; bases not matched to a gene: 5. This CDR3 is CASSVGQSSYEQYF. The CDR3 DNA reads TGTGCCAGTAGTGTGGGACAGTCGTCCTACGAGCAGTACTTC.

This clone was picked up a small number of times. DNA of the CDR3: TGTGCCAGCAGCTGGGGACAGGCGAACTATGGCTACACCTTC. The encoded protein is CASSWGQANYGYTF. The V and J genes are TRBV5-4 and TRBJ1-2; the match to TRBD1 covers 8 bases. CDR3 length equals 14 residues. The germline V gene encodes CDR1 SGHNT and CDR2 YYREEE (reference sequence). With 3 bases clipped from V and 2 bases from J, the junction kept 3 bases outside the gene matches.

The chain employs TRBV15 and TRBJ1-2; D is ambiguous. CDR3 length: 15 residues. The V end was cut by 5 bases, the J end by 8 bases, with 21 bases between. Germline V CDR1 and CDR2: LNHNV, YYDKDF (reference sequence). CDR3 protein: CATSRREPPREGYTF. CDR3 sequence (DNA): TGTGCCACCAGCCGACGCGAACCCCCCCGGGAAGGCTACACCTTC.

This clone was picked up one time. This sequence joins TRBV4-3 and TRBJ1-6, with TRBD1 matching over 8 bases. With 4 bases clipped from V and 9 bases from J, the junction kept 8 bases outside the gene matches. Germline V gives CDR1 LGHNA, CDR2 YSLEER. This CDR3 is 15 amino acids long. DNA of the CDR3: TGCGCCAGCAGCCTAGGACAGGGATTGGGTTCACCCCTCCACTTT. Translation: CASSLGQGLGSPLHF.

The genes are TRBV2 and TRBJ1-6; maybe TRBD1 (6 bases). The V and J ends lost 8 bases and 0 bases respectively, with 8 bases between them. Looked up from germline, CDR1 is SNHLY and CDR2 is FYNNEI. CDR3 length equals 14 residues. The CDR3, as DNA: TGTGCCAGCCTGGACAGCTCCTATAATTCACCCCTCCACTTT. Its protein is CASLDSSYNSPLHF. Full variable domain (rest looked up from reference TRBV2 and TRBJ1-6): EPEVTQTPSHQVTQMGQEVILRCVPISNHLYFYWYRQILGQKVEFLVSFYNNEISEKSEIFDDQFSVERPDGSNFTLKIRSTKLEDSAMYFCASLDSSYNSPLHFGNGTRLTVT.

The rearrangement uses TRBV11-3 and TRBJ2-4; no clear D gene. Germline lookup yields CDR1 SGHNT and CDR2 YENEEA. This CDR3 has 15 amino acids. The V end was cut by 4 bases, the J end by 0 bases, with 10 bases between. For the CDR3, the DNA is TGTGCCAGCAGCTCCCCCCCACTAGCCAAAAACATTCAGTACTTC. Translation gives CASSSPPLAKNIQYF. Filled out from reference TRBV11-3 and TRBJ2-4, the complete variable domain reads EAGVVQSPRYKIIEKKQPVAFWCNPISGHNTLYWYLQNLGQGPELLIRYENEEAVDDSQLPKDRFSAERLKGVDSTLKIQPAELGDSAVYLCASSSPPLAKNIQYFGAGTRLSVL.

J is TRBJ2-1 and V is TRBV29-1; D ambiguous. Germline-derived CDR1 and CDR2 are SQVTM and ANQGSEA. CDR3 length: 10 amino acids. Trimming pared 4 bases from V and 15 bases from J, leaving 13 bases between. The CDR3 spells CSVADATGFF. The CDR3 DNA reads TGCAGCGTTGCCGATGCCACGGGGTTCTTC.

This clone was found a few times. The chain has TRBV6-5 and TRBJ2-7; possibly TRBD1 for D (6 bases). Germline V gene sequence: CDR1 MNHEY, CDR2 SVGAGI. The CDR3 is made up of 13 amino acids. Trimming pared 4 bases from V and 3 bases from J, leaving 10 bases between. The CDR3 coding sequence is TGTGCCAGCAGTTTCCAGGGGCGCTACGAGCAGTACTTC. Its protein is CASSFQGRYEQYF.

This rearrangement joins TRBV7-7 to TRBJ2-7; 14 bases are a match to TRBD2. CDR3 length: 19 residues. J gave up 7 bases and V 1 base, and 15 bases lay outside the gene matches. The germline gives CDR1 SSHAT, CDR2 FNYEAQ (reference sequence). In nucleotides, the CDR3 is TGTGCCAGCAGCTTAGGATCCGGGACTAGCGGGGGTACGGTGCCAGAGCAGTACTTC. Encoded protein: CASSLGSGTSGGTVPEQYF.

The chain employs TRBV5-4 and TRBJ2-7, with 7 bases aligning to TRBD1. The CDR3 is 14 residues long. From germline, CDR1 is SGHNT and CDR2 YYREEE (reference sequence). Trimming at V came to 4 bases and at J to 0 bases, leaving 4 bases not matched to a gene. In DNA, the CDR3 is TGTGCCAGCAGCCCGGACAGGTCCTCCTACGAGCAGTACTTC. Residues: CASSPDRSSYEQYF.

J is TRBJ2-7 and V is TRBV7-2, with 8 bases that match TRBD1. Trimming took 0 bases from V and 2 from J; bases not matched to a gene: 3. CDR3 size: 15 residues. Germline loops: CDR1 SGHTA, CDR2 FQGNSA. CDR3 sequence: CASSLAPQGAYEQYF. In DNA, the CDR3 is TGTGCCAGCAGCTTAGCGCCACAGGGGGCCTACGAGCAGTACTTC.

V is TRBV28 and J is TRBJ1-6, with a weak D call TRBD1 (5 bases). The germline V gene encodes CDR1 MDHEN and CDR2 SYDVKM. The CDR3 contains 15 residues. V gave up 3 bases and J gave up 6 bases, with 12 bases separating them. The CDR3 DNA reads TGTGCCAGCAGTTTCGATCGCAGGGCTAATTCACCCCTCCACTTT. Encoded protein: CASSFDRRANSPLHF.

There are a few counts of this clone. The V gene is TRBV7-2, the J gene TRBJ1-2, with no clear D. Germline CDR1 SGHTA, CDR2 FQGNSA. V was trimmed by 3 bases and J by 4 bases, leaving 9 bases between them. There are 13 residues in the CDR3. CDR3 sequence: CASSLGIGYGYTF. The CDR3 DNA sequence: TGTGCCAGCAGCTTGGGCATAGGCTATGGCTACACCTTC.

This clone was counted a few times. The rearrangement links TRBV19 to TRBJ2-7; 10 bases map to TRBD1. The V segment lost 1 base and the J segment 3 bases; nucleotides outside the gene matches: 9. The V gene's germline CDR1 is LNHDA and CDR2 SQIVND (reference sequence). The CDR3 has 17 residues. The CDR3 sequence is CASSIGGGTGDFYEQYF. In DNA form, the CDR3 reads TGTGCCAGTAGTATAGGTGGTGGGACAGGGGACTTCTACGAGCAGTACTTC. The whole variable domain, remainder taken from reference TRBV19 and TRBJ2-7, is DGGITQSPKYLFRKEGQNVTLSCEQNLNHDAMYWYRQDPGQGLRLIYYSQIVNDFQKGDIAEGYSVSREKKESFPLTVTSAQKNPTAFYLCASSIGGGTGDFYEQYFGPGTRLTVT.